This TCR beta chain is from a study of T-cell reconstitution after alpha-beta-depleted transplantation in children. This CDR3 comprises 15 residues. Germline CDR1 SGHRS, CDR2 YFSETQ. V was shortened by 0 bases and J by 6 bases, with 13 bases between the two germline ends. Unique molecular identifiers were used to barcode this TCRbeta library. TCRdb passed the PCR reads through MiXCR, listing each CDR3 protein once. The sample shows 350,000 to 400,000 distinct CDR3 sequences, about 14% of them seen only once. V and J are TRBV5-1 and TRBJ2-1; D perhaps matches TRBD2 (5 bases). The specimen comprised PBMCs, sampled from the stem cell graft. This clonotype was sampled from a human donor who donated a stem cell graft to a child with Fanconi anemia. The CDR3 is CASSLVDGVFNEQFF. The CDR3 coding sequence is TGCGCCAGCAGCTTGGTTGACGGGGTATTCAATGAGCAGTTCTTC.